This TCR beta chain stems from a study of T cell repertoires in cytomegalovirus infection. For the study at large: Recently identified HLA-C-restricted and well-studied HLA-B-restricted CMV epitopes were used.

The CDR3 loop spans 16 amino acids. Germline-derived CDR1 and CDR2 are ENHRY and SYGVKD. The V segment lost 0 bases and the J segment 8 bases; nucleotides outside the gene matches: 7. General observations from the study: What dominated the ex vivo response were HLA-C-restricted CMV-specific TCR beta clonotypes.

The table lists this clonotype with a few counts. Its antigen remains unidentified. TCRdb reanalysed the reads using MiXCR and keeps one entry per CDR3 protein. The sample has hundreds of thousands of distinct CDR3 sequences; roughly 46% are singletons. The source is a human donor in good health (CMV status not recorded). Some clones in this sample may be carry-over from other donors' samples. The chain carries TRBV10-3 and TRBJ2-1; 10 bases match TRBD1. Sequenced here: cultured PBMCs, sampled from culture after CMV antigen stimulation. The DNA of the CDR3 is TGTGCCATCAGTGAGTCTGGGACAGGGGATATCGATGAGCAGTTCTTC. Its translation: CAISESGTGDIDEQFF.